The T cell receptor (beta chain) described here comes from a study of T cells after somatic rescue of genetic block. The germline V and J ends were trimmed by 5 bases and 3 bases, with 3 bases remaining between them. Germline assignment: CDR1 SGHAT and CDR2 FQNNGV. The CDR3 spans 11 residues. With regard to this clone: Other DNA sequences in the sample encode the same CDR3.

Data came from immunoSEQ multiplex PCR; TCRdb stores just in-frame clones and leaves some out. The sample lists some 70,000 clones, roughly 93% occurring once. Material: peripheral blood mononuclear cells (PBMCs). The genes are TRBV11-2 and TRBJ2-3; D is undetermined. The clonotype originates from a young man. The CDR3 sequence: CASSRTDTQYF. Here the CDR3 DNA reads TGTGCCAGCAGCAGAACAGATACGCAGTATTTT.